This T cell receptor (beta chain) is from a study of blood T cell repertoires in COVID-19. Looking at the study overall: Acute and convalescent COVID-19 samples came from the United States, Italy and Spain. PBMCs, B-cell-depleted T cells, or T cells were the source of the cDNA or gDNA that made up the material.

As originally analysed: Estimates of nucleated cell counts were drawn from the amplification of reference gene primers. Assay used: immunoSEQ multiplex PCR; TCRdb lists only in-frame clones, some missing. Clone size and V and J calls were adopted from that table, with D and trimming inferred from the DNA. Found here are about 130,000 clones, about 87% of them singletons; the top ten hold 2% to 2.5%. CDR1 MNHEY and CDR2 SMNVEV come from the germline V gene (reference sequence). This CDR3 region has 12 residues. V was pared by 6 bases and J by 10 bases, with 12 bases between. This rearrangement joins TRBV27 to TRBJ1-4; D not resolved. This receptor was obtained from a man aged 45-60 years with active COVID-19. The sequenced sample consisted of peripheral blood. The CDR3 protein is CASRPSAGKLFF. The CDR3, as DNA: TGTGCCAGCAGGCCCTCAGCGGGAAAACTGTTTTTT.